The T cell receptor (beta chain) under discussion was sequenced for a study of Graves' ophthalmopathy and Graves' hyperthyroidism. On the study more broadly: Hyperthyroidism is called stable when no ophthalmopathy develops within 18 months of follow-up.

Recruitment covered hyperthyroidism patients aged 18 to 65 whose new diagnosis was of under 2 months' duration. The CDR3 contains 14 residues. Germline V gene data show CDR1 as KGHDR and CDR2 as SFDVKD. The V end was cut by 5 bases, the J end by 5 bases, with 14 bases between. Study-wide results and limits: It was with roughly 70% sensitivity and around 75% specificity that the model predicted ophthalmopathy progression. Clonotypes were expanded in thyroid at above 0.001 frequency, and most also appeared in blood.

Amplified material comprised TCR beta CDR3 regions derived from RNA transcripts. Second-round multiplex PCR came after first-round RT-PCR with HTBI primers. TCRdb independently ran MiXCR on the multiplex PCR reads; one entry per CDR3 protein. The table includes around 1,200,000 distinct CDR3 sequences, approximately 35% detected once. This clonotype was counted many times. The antigen is undetermined. V and J are TRBV24-1 and TRBJ1-2; D is ambiguous. The sequenced material came from peripheral blood or thyroid tissue (not recorded which). The clonotype was recovered from an adult man with Graves' hyperthyroidism. The DNA for the CDR3 is TGTGCCACCAGTGGCCCACCAGACATTTATGGCTACACCTTC. This translates into CATSGPPDIYGYTF.